What follows are 2 T cell receptor beta chains derived from one specimen sequenced in a study of patients and donors after allogeneic stem cell transplantation. TCRdb re-called the RT-PCR reads with MiXCR, one entry per CDR3 protein. The sample holds about 70,000 distinct CDR3 sequences, around 27% seen once. Sequencing input: blood, either unsorted or a sorted T cell fraction (not recorded which). The source is a human donor who was either an allogeneic HSCT recipient or a stem cell or donor lymphocyte infusion donor (not recorded which). It is not recorded whose cells these are; they may come from a transplant donor.

This clonotype occurred many times. A junction end diverges from the germline sequence, so it may reflect a read error. This rearrangement joins TRBV5-1 to TRBJ1-1; D unresolved. The germline CDR1 and CDR2 sequences are SGHRS and YFSETQ. The CDR3 is 13 residues long. Here the CDR3 DNA reads TGTGCCAGCAGCTTAGAAGGGAACACTGAAGCTTTCTTT. Translating it yields CASSLEGNTEAFF.

The rearrangement uses TRBV12-3 or TRBV12-4 and TRBJ2-3; D possibly matches TRBD1 or TRBD2 (5 bases each). The CDR3 is 14 amino acids. The germline V and J ends were trimmed by 7 bases and 2 bases, with 13 bases remaining between them. Here the CDR3 reads CASTKGRNTDTQYF. The CDR3 bases are TGTGCCAGCACAAAGGGACGAAACACAGATACGCAGTATTTT.